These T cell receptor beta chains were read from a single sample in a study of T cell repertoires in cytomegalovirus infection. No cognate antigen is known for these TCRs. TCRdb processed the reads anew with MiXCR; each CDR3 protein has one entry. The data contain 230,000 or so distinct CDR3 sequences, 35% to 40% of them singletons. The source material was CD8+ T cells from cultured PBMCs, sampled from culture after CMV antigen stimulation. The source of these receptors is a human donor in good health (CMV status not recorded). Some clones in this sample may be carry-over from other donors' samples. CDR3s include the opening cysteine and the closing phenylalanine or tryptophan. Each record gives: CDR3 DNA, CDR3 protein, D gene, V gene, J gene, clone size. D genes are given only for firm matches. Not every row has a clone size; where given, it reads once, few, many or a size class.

CDR3 DNA: TGTGCCAGCAGTTATCCGTACAGGGGGCACGACGAGCAGTACTTC; CDR3 protein: CASSYPYRGHDEQYF; D gene: TRBD1; V gene: TRBV6-2/TRBV6-3; J gene: TRBJ2-7; clone size: NA
CDR3 DNA: TGTGCCAGCAGTCACAGACAGGGGTGGCGGGAGACCCAGTACTTC; CDR3 protein: CASSHRQGWRETQYF; D gene: TRBD1; V gene: TRBV27; J gene: TRBJ2-5; clone size: NA
CDR3 DNA: TGTGCCAGCGCTGGTATAGGCTATAATTCACCCCTCCACTTT; CDR3 protein: CASAGIGYNSPLHF; D gene: NA; V gene: TRBV2; J gene: TRBJ1-6; clone size: NA
CDR3 DNA: TGTGCCAGCAGCTTAGTCGAGAGCTCCTACAATGAGCAGTTCTTC; CDR3 protein: CASSLVESSYNEQFF; D gene: NA; V gene: TRBV7-9; J gene: TRBJ2-1; clone size: NA
CDR3 DNA: TGCGCCAGCAGCCAAGCCACAGGGAATCAGCCCCAGCATTTT; CDR3 protein: CASSQATGNQPQHF; D gene: NA; V gene: TRBV4-1; J gene: TRBJ1-5; clone size: NA
CDR3 DNA: TGTGCCAGCAGTGATTTTCCGGACAGGGGAATACAGACCCAGTACTTC; CDR3 protein: CASSDFPDRGIQTQYF; D gene: TRBD1; V gene: TRBV2; J gene: TRBJ2-5; clone size: NA
CDR3 DNA: TGTGCCATCAGTGAGTCATCCCTTGCTACCTTCTACGAGCAGTACTTC; CDR3 protein: CAISESSLATFYEQYF; D gene: NA; V gene: TRBV10-3; J gene: TRBJ2-7; clone size: NA
CDR3 DNA: TGCGCCAGCAGCTTGGGTCGGGACAGGGTGAACACTGAAGCTTTCTTT; CDR3 protein: CASSLGRDRVNTEAFF; D gene: TRBD1; V gene: TRBV5-1; J gene: TRBJ1-1; clone size: few
CDR3 DNA: TGTGCCAGCAGCCCTCCGGGACAGGGACAAGAGACCCAGTACTTC; CDR3 protein: CASSPPGQGQETQYF; D gene: TRBD1; V gene: TRBV11-2; J gene: TRBJ2-5; clone size: NA
CDR3 DNA: TGCAGCGTTGATCTCCGACAGGGAGCTAACTATGGCTACACCTTC; CDR3 protein: CSVDLRQGANYGYTF; D gene: TRBD1; V gene: TRBV29-1; J gene: TRBJ1-2; clone size: NA
CDR3 DNA: TGTGCCAGCAGCTTAGGGGCGGAAGCAGCCAATGAGCAGTTCTTC; CDR3 protein: CASSLGAEAANEQFF; D gene: NA; V gene: TRBV7-9; J gene: TRBJ2-1; clone size: many
CDR3 DNA: TGTGCCAGCAGCCCCGACAGGTGGGGCCTCGAGCAGTACTTC; CDR3 protein: CASSPDRWGLEQYF; D gene: NA; V gene: TRBV5-4; J gene: TRBJ2-7; clone size: few
CDR3 DNA: TGTGCCAGCAGCTTATTTTCCAGTGCCCTGGAACTCCCTGGGGCCAACGTCCTGACTTTC; CDR3 protein: CASSLFSSALELPGANVLTF; D gene: NA; V gene: TRBV7-8; J gene: TRBJ2-6; clone size: NA
CDR3 DNA: TGTGCCAGAAGCCTAACAGTGGTTGGAAAAGAGACCCAGTACTTC; CDR3 protein: CARSLTVVGKETQYF; D gene: NA; V gene: TRBV7-2; J gene: TRBJ2-5; clone size: NA
CDR3 DNA: TGTGCCAGTAGTGCCCGGGACCCTTACACCGGGGAGCTGTTTTTT; CDR3 protein: CASSARDPYTGELFF; D gene: NA; V gene: TRBV19; J gene: TRBJ2-2; clone size: NA
CDR3 DNA: TGTGCCAGCAGCTTTTATCAGGGAAGGGAGCAGTTCTTC; CDR3 protein: CASSFYQGREQFF; D gene: NA; V gene: TRBV11-3; J gene: TRBJ2-1; clone size: few
CDR3 DNA: TGTGCCAGCAGTTCCGCGCACAGGTATTCGGGCGTCTCGTACGAGCAGTACTTC; CDR3 protein: CASSSAHRYSGVSYEQYF; D gene: NA; V gene: TRBV28; J gene: TRBJ2-7; clone size: NA
CDR3 DNA: TGTGCCAGCAGGCCAAACCGGGACTACCAAGAGACCCAGTACTTC; CDR3 protein: CASRPNRDYQETQYF; D gene: NA; V gene: TRBV6-6; J gene: TRBJ2-5; clone size: NA
CDR3 DNA: TGTGCCAGCAGTAACTGGGATCTAGCGGGATTTGGGTTAGGTGAGCAGTTCTTC; CDR3 protein: CASSNWDLAGFGLGEQFF; D gene: TRBD2; V gene: TRBV28; J gene: TRBJ2-1; clone size: many
CDR3 DNA: TGCGCCAGCAGCCAAGGCCTGCAGGGGAATACTGAAGCTTTCTTT; CDR3 protein: CASSQGLQGNTEAFF; D gene: NA; V gene: TRBV4-1; J gene: TRBJ1-1; clone size: NA
CDR3 DNA: TGCAGTGCTAGAGACGGGGGCAGGGGATGGGACTATGGCTACACCTTC; CDR3 protein: CSARDGGRGWDYGYTF; D gene: NA; V gene: TRBV20-1; J gene: TRBJ1-2; clone size: few
CDR3 DNA: TGTGCCAGCGGCCTCCGGGGGAATTCCCTCCGAGAGCAGTTCTTC; CDR3 protein: CASGLRGNSLREQFF; D gene: NA; V gene: TRBV27; J gene: TRBJ2-1; clone size: few
CDR3 DNA: TGTGCCAGCAGCTTGAGGGCAGATTATAGCAATCAGCCCCAGCATTTT; CDR3 protein: CASSLRADYSNQPQHF; D gene: NA; V gene: TRBV5-5; J gene: TRBJ1-5; clone size: NA
CDR3 DNA: TGTGCCAGCAGCTTAGGTCGACAGGGGAGCCCTTCTGGAAACACCATATATTTT; CDR3 protein: CASSLGRQGSPSGNTIYF; D gene: TRBD1; V gene: TRBV7-8; J gene: TRBJ1-3; clone size: few
CDR3 DNA: TGTGCCAGCAGCCATCCTACAGGGAATGAGCAGTTCTTC; CDR3 protein: CASSHPTGNEQFF; D gene: NA; V gene: TRBV7-9; J gene: TRBJ2-1; clone size: NA
CDR3 DNA: TGTGCCAGCAGTTTATCGGTCCTAGCAGAGAACACCGGGGAGCTGTTTTTT; CDR3 protein: CASSLSVLAENTGELFF; D gene: NA; V gene: TRBV28; J gene: TRBJ2-2; clone size: NA
CDR3 DNA: TGTGCCAGCAGCCAAGCCGGCAGATACTATGGCTACACCTTC; CDR3 protein: CASSQAGRYYGYTF; D gene: NA; V gene: TRBV14; J gene: TRBJ1-2; clone size: NA
CDR3 DNA: TGTGCCAGCAGTTCTTCTGTAGCCGACACAGATACGCAGTATTTT; CDR3 protein: CASSSSVADTDTQYF; D gene: NA; V gene: TRBV6-5; J gene: TRBJ2-3; clone size: NA
CDR3 DNA: TGTGCCAGCAGCCCCAAGAGCGGTACTGAAGCTTTCTTT; CDR3 protein: CASSPKSGTEAFF; D gene: NA; V gene: TRBV11-1; J gene: TRBJ1-1; clone size: NA
CDR3 DNA: TGTGCCAGCAGTGAAGGAGCTAGCGGCGCCTACGAGCAGTACTTC; CDR3 protein: CASSEGASGAYEQYF; D gene: TRBD2; V gene: TRBV2; J gene: TRBJ2-7; clone size: NA
CDR3 DNA: TGTGCCAGTAGTATAAGTGCAGCGAAGATCTATGGCTACACCTTC; CDR3 protein: CASSISAAKIYGYTF; D gene: NA; V gene: TRBV19; J gene: TRBJ1-2; clone size: NA
CDR3 DNA: TGTGCCAGCAGCTTAGTTCCTAGCGGGGGGGCAATGGTCTACGAGCAGTACTTC; CDR3 protein: CASSLVPSGGAMVYEQYF; D gene: TRBD2; V gene: TRBV7-8; J gene: TRBJ2-7; clone size: many
CDR3 DNA: TGTGCCAGCAGACGACAGGGGGAAGTGGAGACCCAGTACTTC; CDR3 protein: CASRRQGEVETQYF; D gene: TRBD1; V gene: TRBV6-6; J gene: TRBJ2-5; clone size: NA
CDR3 DNA: TGTGCCGCACAGGGGGCGATGAACACTGAAGCTTTCTTT; CDR3 protein: CAAQGAMNTEAFF; D gene: TRBD1; V gene: TRBV19; J gene: TRBJ1-1; clone size: few
CDR3 DNA: TGTGCCATCAGTGAGTCGTTCGGGGGCTCCCGGTCGGAGCAGTTCTTC; CDR3 protein: CAISESFGGSRSEQFF; D gene: NA; V gene: TRBV10-3; J gene: TRBJ2-1; clone size: NA
CDR3 DNA: TGCAGCGTTTTTGGGGGGGACTCCTACAATGAGCAGTTCTTC; CDR3 protein: CSVFGGDSYNEQFF; D gene: TRBD2; V gene: TRBV29-1; J gene: TRBJ2-1; clone size: NA
CDR3 DNA: TGTGCCAGCAGTCCGGACAGGGCCTCCTCTGGGGCCAACGTCCTGACTTTC; CDR3 protein: CASSPDRASSGANVLTF; D gene: TRBD1; V gene: TRBV27; J gene: TRBJ2-6; clone size: NA
CDR3 DNA: TGTGCCAGCAGTTCCTTCCTAGCCTACTCAGACAGGGGAATCTACGAGCAGTACTTC; CDR3 protein: CASSSFLAYSDRGIYEQYF; D gene: TRBD1; V gene: TRBV28; J gene: TRBJ2-7; clone size: NA
CDR3 DNA: TGTGCCAGCAGTTCTAGTCCTTGGGGGAGGGATGAGCAGTTCTTC; CDR3 protein: CASSSSPWGRDEQFF; D gene: TRBD2; V gene: TRBV27; J gene: TRBJ2-1; clone size: once
CDR3 DNA: TGTGCCAGCAGTTTAAGCGGAGACCCCTACAATGAGCAGTTCTTC; CDR3 protein: CASSLSGDPYNEQFF; D gene: NA; V gene: TRBV27; J gene: TRBJ2-1; clone size: NA
CDR3 DNA: TGTGCCAGCAGCTTAGGACTAGCGGGGGCCCGAAATTACAATGAGCAGTTCTTC; CDR3 protein: CASSLGLAGARNYNEQFF; D gene: TRBD2; V gene: TRBV7-8; J gene: TRBJ2-1; clone size: NA
CDR3 DNA: TGTGCCACCAGTGGCGGGCCCGTCACTGAAGCTTTCTTT; CDR3 protein: CATSGGPVTEAFF; D gene: NA; V gene: TRBV24-1; J gene: TRBJ1-1; clone size: NA
CDR3 DNA: TGTGCCAGCAGCCAAGATGGACTCTTTGGGTTGAGGGAGCAGTTCTTC; CDR3 protein: CASSQDGLFGLREQFF; D gene: NA; V gene: TRBV14; J gene: TRBJ2-1; clone size: NA
CDR3 DNA: TGCGCCAGCCGGGAGCGGGAGTACGACTACAATGAGCAGTTCTTC; CDR3 protein: CASREREYDYNEQFF; D gene: TRBD2; V gene: TRBV5-1; J gene: TRBJ2-1; clone size: NA
CDR3 DNA: TGTGCCAGCAGTGAAGAGGGCGTTTTCGAGCAGTACTTC; CDR3 protein: CASSEEGVFEQYF; D gene: NA; V gene: TRBV2; J gene: TRBJ2-7; clone size: NA
CDR3 DNA: TGTGCCAGCAGCTTCACAGGGGGCGAGCAGTACTTC; CDR3 protein: CASSFTGGEQYF; D gene: TRBD1; V gene: TRBV11-2; J gene: TRBJ2-7; clone size: few
CDR3 DNA: TGTGCCAGCAGTTTAGCTAGCGGGAGGAGCAATGAGCAGTTCTTC; CDR3 protein: CASSLASGRSNEQFF; D gene: TRBD2; V gene: TRBV12-3/TRBV12-4; J gene: TRBJ2-1; clone size: few
CDR3 DNA: TGTGCCAGCAGCCAACAGGGTGAAGCTTTCTTT; CDR3 protein: CASSQQGEAFF; D gene: NA; V gene: TRBV7-9; J gene: TRBJ1-1; clone size: few
CDR3 DNA: TGTGCCAGCAGTTTAGGGCAGGGGGGCTCACCCCTCCACTTT; CDR3 protein: CASSLGQGGSPLHF; D gene: TRBD1; V gene: TRBV27; J gene: TRBJ1-6; clone size: NA
CDR3 DNA: TGTGCCAGCAGTCCCGGACAGGGAAACGAGCAGTACTTC; CDR3 protein: CASSPGQGNEQYF; D gene: TRBD1; V gene: TRBV6-8; J gene: TRBJ2-7; clone size: few
CDR3 DNA: TGCGCCAGCAGCCCCGTGACAGGGACCACCGGGGAGCTGTTTTTT; CDR3 protein: CASSPVTGTTGELFF; D gene: TRBD1; V gene: TRBV4-1; J gene: TRBJ2-2; clone size: NA
CDR3 DNA: TGTGCCAGCAGTGGCGGCGGACCTAATAGCAATCAGCCCCAGCATTTT; CDR3 protein: CASSGGGPNSNQPQHF; D gene: NA; V gene: TRBV5-6; J gene: TRBJ1-5; clone size: NA